A selection of T cell receptor beta chains follows, all from one sample in a study of CD8+ T cells in alopecia areata. Using immunoSEQ multiplex PCR, the repertoire was profiled, and TCRdb retains in-frame clones only, with some absent. The sample carries 200,000 or so clones, about 62% recorded once. The sample here was CD4+ T cells sorted from blood, taken at week 24, from a patient treated with tofacitinib. The receptors stem from a human donor with alopecia areata. Each CDR3 is given with its conserved first and last residue. A D gene is named only where the DNA matches it firmly. The size field is filled for only some rows; it gives once, few, many or a size class.

>-|TRBV19|TRBJ1-5|-
TGTGCCAGTAGTATGGGCATTATGTCAGGAGTCAATCAGCCCCAGCATTTT
CASSMGIMSGVNQPQHF
>TRBD1|TRBV29-1|TRBJ2-7|-
TGCAGCGTTTCCTCGACAGGGCGCTACGAGCAGTACTTC
CSVSSTGRYEQYF
>-|TRBV5-1|TRBJ2-1|few
TGCGCCAGCAGCTTGGCCGGGGCGTCCTACAATGAGCAGTTCTTC
CASSLAGASYNEQFF
>TRBD2|TRBV19|TRBJ2-1|many
TGTGCCAGTAGTCCTGATTCGGGACTAGCGGGAGACAATGAGCAGTTCTTC
CASSPDSGLAGDNEQFF
>-|TRBV27|TRBJ2-2|-
TGTGCCAGCAGTTTAGTCCACCCCACCGGGGAGCTGTTTTTT
CASSLVHPTGELFF
>-|TRBV7-2|TRBJ1-1|few
TGTGCCAGCAGCTTAGAGCTGGGGAGCGCTTTCTTT
CASSLELGSAFF
>-|TRBV5-1|TRBJ1-3|-
TGCGCCAGCAGCTTGGAGTCTGTTGGAAACACCATATATTTT
CASSLESVGNTIYF
>TRBD1|TRBV28|TRBJ2-1|-
TGTGCCAGCACCGTTACACCGGGACAGGGTCGTAATGAGCAGTTCTTC
CASTVTPGQGRNEQFF
>-|TRBV6-6|TRBJ2-5|once
TGTGCCAGCAGTTACTCGATGGGCGGCAGGCAAGAGACCCAGTACTTC
CASSYSMGGRQETQYF
>-|TRBV5-1|TRBJ1-2|once
TGCGCCAGCAGCTTGGTTGCGGGCGGGGCAGGAGGCTACACCTTC
CASSLVAGGAGGYTF
>TRBD1|TRBV6-5|TRBJ1-4|few
TGTGCCAGCGGAAAGACAGGGAATGAAAAACTGTTTTTT
CASGKTGNEKLFF
>TRBD1|TRBV2|TRBJ1-1|-
TGTGCCAGCCAGCAGGGGGGCACTGAAGCTTTCTTT
CASQQGGTEAFF
>TRBD2|TRBV18|TRBJ2-2|-
TGTGCCAGCTCACCAAACTGGCGGGAGAGCACCGGGGAGCTGTTTTTT
CASSPNWRESTGELFF
>-|TRBV7-2|TRBJ2-4|once
TGTGCCAGCAGCTCCGGAAATGGTAACATTCAGTACTTC
CASSSGNGNIQYF
>-|TRBV4-1|TRBJ1-5|few
TGCGCCAGCAGCCTGGTAGCAGTAGATAATCAGCCCCAGCATTTT
CASSLVAVDNQPQHF
>-|TRBV30|TRBJ1-2|few
TGTGCCTGGACCAGGGAGAGTCAATCGGGTGGCTACACCTTC
CAWTRESQSGGYTF
>-|TRBV6-6|TRBJ2-7|-
TGTGCCAGCAGTTACCCAACCCGGGGCCAGGGCGAGCAGTACTTC
CASSYPTRGQGEQYF
>-|TRBV2|TRBJ1-5|once
TGTGCCAGCAGTGAAGTATCCTTCAATCAGCCCCAGCATTTT
CASSEVSFNQPQHF
>-|TRBV5-1|TRBJ2-5|-
TGCGCCAGCAGCAGTGGGACTCGACCCGGCCGGGAGACCCAGTACTTC
CASSSGTRPGRETQYF
>TRBD1|TRBV5-1|TRBJ1-1|-
TGCGCCAGCAGCCCGCCGGGACAGCTGAACACTGAAGCTTTCTTT
CASSPPGQLNTEAFF
>-|TRBV7-9|TRBJ1-1|-
TGTGCCAGCAGCTTAGCTCCAGGGGTCGTAAGCGAAGCTTTCTTT
CASSLAPGVVSEAFF
>-|TRBV7-2|TRBJ1-1|-
TGTGCCAGCAGCCTTACTGAGGGGCGGCACACTGAAGCTTTCTTT
CASSLTEGRHTEAFF
>-|TRBV28|TRBJ2-7|-
TGTGCCAGCACCGGTACTTACGAGCAGTACTTC
CASTGTYEQYF
>-|TRBV5-4|TRBJ1-2|-
TGTGCCAGCAGCCTGCAGGCGGGGGATGGCTACACCTTC
CASSLQAGDGYTF
>TRBD1|TRBV5-1|TRBJ2-7|-
TGCGCCAGCAGCTTGGGAGCAGGGGGCGTTGTGTCCTACGAGCAGTACTTC
CASSLGAGGVVSYEQYF
>TRBD1|TRBV29-1|TRBJ1-5|-
TGCAGCGTTGGGACAGGGGGAAGCAATCAGCCCCAGCATTTT
CSVGTGGSNQPQHF
>-|TRBV6-5|TRBJ1-1|few
TGTGCCAGCAGTGTAGACGGTTGGAACACTGAAGCTTTCTTT
CASSVDGWNTEAFF
>-|TRBV2|TRBJ2-5|-
TGTGCCAGCAGGTGGCTTGTACAAGAGACCCAGTACTTC
CASRWLVQETQYF
>TRBD1|TRBV2|TRBJ1-5|-
TGTGCCAGTTCAACAGGGGACCCTGGCAATCAGCCCCAGCATTTT
CASSTGDPGNQPQHF
>TRBD1|TRBV2|TRBJ2-1|-
TGTGCCAGCAGTGAGACAGGGTCCGATGAGCAGTTCTTC
CASSETGSDEQFF
>-|TRBV25-1|TRBJ1-1|once
TGTGCCAGCAGTGGAATAGGATTCAAGAACACTGAAGCTTTCTTT
CASSGIGFKNTEAFF
>-|TRBV6-5|TRBJ2-2|-
TGTGCCAGCACTCCAAGTAGGACAGCCGGGGAGCTGTTTTTT
CASTPSRTAGELFF
>TRBD1|TRBV2|TRBJ2-4|-
TGTGCCAGCAGAGATGACAGGGCCCAGAAAAACATTCAGTACTTC
CASRDDRAQKNIQYF
>-|TRBV28|TRBJ2-5|-
TGTGCCAGCAGTAGGCGGGAGACCCAGTACTTC
CASSRRETQYF
>-|TRBV6-5|TRBJ2-2|few
TGTGCCAGCTTGAGCACCCCATCCACCGGGGAGCTGTTTTTT
CASLSTPSTGELFF
>-|TRBV9|TRBJ2-4|-
TGTGCCAGCAGCGTAGGGAACACAGGGCGGGGAAACATTCAGTACTTC
CASSVGNTGRGNIQYF
>-|TRBV9|TRBJ1-1|-
TGTGCCAGCAGCGACGGTTGGCAGGTGAACACTGAAGCTTTCTTT
CASSDGWQVNTEAFF
>-|TRBV4-2|TRBJ1-2|-
TGTGCCAGCAGCCAAGGGGACTCAAGCCCGAACTATGGCTACACCTTC
CASSQGDSSPNYGYTF
>-|TRBV10-3|TRBJ2-7|few
TGTGCCATCAGTGAGTCGTCAACGGGAGCCCTCGAGCAGTACTTC
CAISESSTGALEQYF
>-|TRBV4-3|TRBJ1-1|few
TGCGCCAGCAGCCAAGATTTTCGCCGACCTGGAGCTTTCTTT
CASSQDFRRPGAFF
>TRBD1|TRBV5-4|TRBJ1-2|-
TGTGCCAGCCGACAGGGGTTGGACTATGGCTACACCTTC
CASRQGLDYGYTF
>TRBD1|TRBV6-5|TRBJ1-5|-
TGTGCCAGCAGGGCGACAGGGACCCATCAGCCCCAGCATTTT
CASRATGTHQPQHF
>-|TRBV19|TRBJ1-2|-
TGTGCCAGTAAAGGGGGACGCGGCTACACCTTC
CASKGGRGYTF
>-|TRBV7-9|TRBJ1-4|-
TGTGCCAGCAGCTCCCCTTTGACAGCAACTAATGAAAAACTGTTTTTT
CASSSPLTATNEKLFF
>-|TRBV6-6|TRBJ1-2|-
TGTGCCAGCAGTTACCTGCGGGGGGGAATCAACTATGGCTACACCTTC
CASSYLRGGINYGYTF
>TRBD1|TRBV5-5|TRBJ1-2|-
TGTGCCAGCAGGCTTGGGACAGGGCCCTATGGCTACACCTTC
CASRLGTGPYGYTF
>-|TRBV30|TRBJ1-5|-
TGTGCCTGGAGGAGGGCAGGGTTAGACCAGCCCCAGCATTTT
CAWRRAGLDQPQHF
>-|TRBV19|TRBJ1-2|-
TGTGCCAGTAAAGATCCTAACTATGGCTACACCTTC
CASKDPNYGYTF
>TRBD1|TRBV6-5|TRBJ1-6|-
TGTGCCAGCAGTTACTCCGGGACAGTCAATTCACCCCTCCACTTT
CASSYSGTVNSPLHF
>TRBD1|TRBV14|TRBJ1-1|-
TGTGCCAGCAGCCCGCGACAGGGTACAATGAACACTGAAGCTTTCTTT
CASSPRQGTMNTEAFF
>TRBD1|TRBV2|TRBJ1-2|-
TGTGCCAGCAGCCTCAGGGGGCAGGGTGGCTACACCTTC
CASSLRGQGGYTF
>TRBD2|TRBV4-3|TRBJ2-7|-
TGCGCCAGCAGCCAAGATCGGGTAGCGGGGGTATACGAGCAGTACTTC
CASSQDRVAGVYEQYF
>TRBD2|TRBV5-1|TRBJ2-5|-
TGCGCCAGCAGCTTGAGCGGGGGAGAGGAGACCCAGTACTTC
CASSLSGGEETQYF
>TRBD1|TRBV30|TRBJ2-7|few
TGTGCCTGGAACTCGGGACAGCCCTACGAGCAGTACTTC
CAWNSGQPYEQYF
>-|TRBV4-2|TRBJ2-7|once
TGTGCCAGCAGCCAAGAGCTAGCCCACGAGCAGTACTTC
CASSQELAHEQYF
>-|TRBV6-5|TRBJ2-5|-
TGTGCCAGCAGTTACTCTATCGGGGGCCGTTCAGAGACCCAGTACTTC
CASSYSIGGRSETQYF
>-|TRBV20-1|TRBJ1-1|-
TGCAGTGCTAGCTACGCTGAAGCTTTCTTT
CSASYAEAFF